This TCR beta chain was profiled in a study of cytomegalovirus exposure and HLA in healthy donors. Whole-study results and caveats: Common viral pathogens seemed to be connected with several of the most significant clusters, according to a later analysis. Later analysis identified a missense DCLRE1C variant that was linked to TCR beta V- and J-gene trimming.

This clone came up a few times. What it binds is unknown. The PCR ran on 60 Vbeta and 13 Jbeta primers. In the source study's methods: An analysis that came later counted 80 million or so unique TCR beta chains, approximately 12 million shared. Assay: immunoSEQ multiplex PCR; the TCRdb copy retains only in-frame clones and omits some. Clonal size and the V and J genes are those of that table, whereas D and trimming came from the DNA. The sample yields some 200,000 clones, roughly four fifths seen once. What was sequenced was PBMCs. The source is a girl aged 2 to 9 in good health and CMV-seronegative.

In nucleotides, the CDR3 is TGTGCCACCAGCAGCCGTGGATTCGCGAACGATACCCTTGGGGCCTTGTTCTTC. Encoded protein: CATSSRGFANDTLGALFF. The chain joins TRBV15 to TRBJ2-1, with D possibly TRBD1 on 5 matching bases. The CDR3 spans 18 residues. V was cut by 3 bases and J by 15 bases, with 33 bases left in between. From germline, CDR1 is LNHNV and CDR2 YYDKDF (reference sequence).